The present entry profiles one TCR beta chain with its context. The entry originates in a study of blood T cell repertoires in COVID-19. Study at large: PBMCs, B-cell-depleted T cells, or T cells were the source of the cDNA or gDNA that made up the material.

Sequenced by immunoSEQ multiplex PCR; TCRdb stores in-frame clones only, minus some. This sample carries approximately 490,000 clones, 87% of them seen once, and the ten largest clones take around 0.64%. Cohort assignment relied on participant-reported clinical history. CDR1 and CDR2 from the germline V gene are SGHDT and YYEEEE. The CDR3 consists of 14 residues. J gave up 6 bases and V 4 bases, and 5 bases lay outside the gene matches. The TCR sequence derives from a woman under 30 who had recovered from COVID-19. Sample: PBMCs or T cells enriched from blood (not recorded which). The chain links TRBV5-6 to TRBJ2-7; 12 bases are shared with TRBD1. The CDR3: CASSPGTGGGEQYF. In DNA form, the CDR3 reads TGTGCCAGCAGCCCCGGGACAGGGGGCGGCGAGCAGTACTTC.